Listed below are T cell receptor beta chains from one sample, sequenced in a study of cytomegalovirus exposure and HLA in healthy donors. Only in-frame clones appear in the TCRdb table, and some are missing; sequencing was by immunoSEQ multiplex PCR. This repertoire shows some 140,000 clones, approximately 61% found once; its top ten account for under 2%. Sequenced material: PBMCs. The receptors stem from a human donor in good health. Both conserved end residues are part of each CDR3. Fields, in order: J gene, V gene, D gene, CDR3 length, clone size, CDR3 protein, CDR3 DNA. The D gene is left open where the match is weak. The size field is filled for only some rows; it gives once, few, many or a size class.

TRBJ1-2 | TRBV5-1 | TRBD1 | 13 | - | CASNSGQNYGYTF | TGCGCCAGCAACTCGGGACAGAACTATGGCTACACCTTC
TRBJ2-7 | TRBV19 | - | 15 | few | CASSIGAQGGYEQYF | TGTGCCAGTAGTATTGGTGCGCAGGGGGGCTACGAGCAGTACTTC
TRBJ1-5 | TRBV28 | TRBD1 | 16 | - | CASSLTTGTGNQPQHF | TGTGCCAGCAGTTTAACTACCGGGACAGGTAATCAGCCCCAGCATTTT
TRBJ2-4 | TRBV7-9 | - | 15 | - | CASSLAQGSKNIQYF | TGTGCCAGCAGCTTAGCACAGGGATCCAAAAACATTCAGTACTTC
TRBJ2-5 | TRBV7-2 | - | 11 | - | CASSFLETQYF | TGTGCCAGCAGCTTCTTAGAGACCCAGTACTTC
TRBJ2-7 | TRBV11-1 | TRBD1 | 15 | few | CASSQTEQGPYEQYF | TGTGCCAGCAGCCAGACCGAACAGGGGCCCTACGAGCAGTACTTC
TRBJ2-3 | TRBV28 | - | 16 | - | CASSFPQGGSTDTQYF | TGTGCCAGCAGTTTTCCCCAGGGCGGTAGCACAGATACGCAGTATTTT
TRBJ2-1 | TRBV5-1 | - | 15 | - | CASSLGGILDNEQFF | TGCGCCAGCAGCTTGGGGGGAATACTAGACAATGAGCAGTTCTTC
TRBJ2-5 | TRBV19 | - | 16 | few | CASSANTRAPGETQYF | TGTGCCAGTAGTGCTAACACCCGGGCCCCGGGGGAGACCCAGTACTTC
TRBJ2-7 | TRBV6-5 | TRBD1 | 15 | - | CASSYTQGQGHEQYF | TGTGCCAGCAGTTACACACAGGGACAGGGCCACGAGCAGTACTTC
TRBJ1-5 | TRBV7-7 | - | 13 | - | CASSPKPNQPQHF | TGTGCTAGCAGCCCTAAGCCGAATCAGCCCCAGCATTTT
TRBJ1-1 | TRBV19 | - | 13 | - | CASKRAGTLEAFF | TGTGCCAGTAAAAGGGCCGGGACACTTGAAGCTTTCTTT
TRBJ2-1 | TRBV7-9 | - | 16 | - | CASSSDSGTPHNEQFF | TGTGCCAGCAGCTCGGACTCCGGGACACCCCACAATGAGCAGTTCTTC
TRBJ2-7 | TRBV4-2 | TRBD1 | 16 | - | CASSQDRGQGSSEQYF | TGTGCCAGCAGCCAAGATCGGGGACAGGGTTCCTCCGAGCAGTACTTC
TRBJ2-1 | TRBV5-6 | TRBD2 | 14 | - | CASSLWGTSFGQFF | TGTGCCAGCAGCCTCTGGGGGACTAGTTTCGGGCAGTTCTTC
TRBJ2-2 | TRBV10-3 | - | 13 | once | CAIGSGDTGELFF | TGTGCCATCGGTTCGGGGGACACCGGGGAGCTGTTTTTT
TRBJ1-5 | TRBV19 | - | 17 | - | CASSIAGVLSSNQPQHF | TGTGCCAGTAGTATTGCAGGGGTTTTATCAAGCAATCAGCCCCAGCATTTT
TRBJ2-5 | TRBV5-8 | TRBD2 | 15 | - | CASSSSGRAGETQYF | TGTGCCAGCAGTTCTAGCGGGAGGGCCGGAGAGACCCAGTACTTC
TRBJ2-1 | TRBV14 | TRBD2 | 16 | - | CASSQDHLGGVNEQFF | TGTGCCAGCAGCCAAGATCATCTCGGGGGGGTCAATGAGCAGTTCTTC
TRBJ2-7 | TRBV5-1 | - | 13 | - | CASKQGSSYEQYF | TGCGCCAGCAAACAGGGATCCTCCTACGAGCAGTACTTC
TRBJ1-1 | TRBV6-1 | - | 11 | - | CASSQGTEAFF | TGTGCCAGCAGCCAGGGAACTGAAGCTTTCTTT
TRBJ2-1 | TRBV5-4 | - | 13 | - | CASSLSFRGEQFF | TGTGCCAGCAGCTTGTCGTTCAGGGGTGAGCAGTTCTTC
TRBJ2-1 | TRBV9 | TRBD1 | 18 | - | CASSPRPGTGKGTMSQFF | TGTGCCAGCAGCCCTCGTCCCGGGACAGGGAAAGGAACAATGAGTCAGTTCTTC
TRBJ2-5 | TRBV28 | - | 15 | - | CASSSPGGRGETQYF | TGTGCCAGCAGTTCCCCCGGAGGCAGAGGGGAGACCCAGTACTTC
TRBJ2-5 | TRBV6-5 | TRBD2 | 15 | few | CASSPLAGGDETQYF | TGTGCCAGCAGTCCGCTAGCGGGAGGAGATGAGACCCAGTACTTC
TRBJ1-2 | TRBV7-2 | TRBD1 | 15 | once | CASSSSTTGTYGYTF | TGTGCCAGCAGCTCTTCCACGACAGGGACCTATGGCTACACCTTC
TRBJ2-7 | TRBV7-8 | TRBD2 | 14 | - | CASGRLAGAYEQYF | TGTGCCAGCGGTCGACTAGCGGGAGCCTACGAGCAGTACTTC
TRBJ2-5 | TRBV6-5 | TRBD2 | 15 | - | CASSVRLAGYETQYF | TGTGCCTCCTCCGTGCGGCTAGCGGGATATGAGACCCAGTACTTC
TRBJ2-7 | TRBV5-8 | - | 14 | - | CASSLSSGSYEQYF | TGTGCCAGCAGCTTGAGTAGCGGCTCCTACGAGCAGTACTTC
TRBJ1-1 | TRBV19 | TRBD1 | 14 | - | CATDTGTGWSEAFF | TGTGCCACGGACACCGGGACAGGATGGTCTGAAGCTTTCTTT
TRBJ2-7 | TRBV11-2 | TRBD2 | 15 | - | CASSSVTSGRAEQYF | TGTGCCAGCAGCTCGGTGACTAGCGGGAGGGCCGAGCAGTACTTC
TRBJ2-1 | TRBV6-5 | TRBD2 | 14 | - | CASTQLAESNEQFF | TGTGCCAGCACCCAACTAGCGGAGTCCAATGAGCAGTTCTTC
TRBJ1-2 | TRBV5-4 | - | 15 | - | CASSLVDQGPYGYTF | TGTGCCAGCAGCTTGGTAGATCAGGGGCCCTATGGCTACACCTTC
TRBJ2-3 | TRBV7-2 | - | 14 | few | CASSHLEITDTQYF | TGTGCCAGCAGCCACTTAGAAATCACAGATACGCAGTATTTT
TRBJ2-6 | TRBV18 | TRBD1 | 21 | - | CASSPRTVGDRSITGANVLTF | TGTGCCAGCTCACCGCGGACGGTTGGGGACAGGTCTATTACTGGGGCCAACGTCCTGACTTTC
TRBJ2-7 | TRBV11-2 | TRBD2 | 15 | - | CASSLSTSGLYEQYF | TGTGCCAGCAGCTTAAGTACTAGCGGGCTGTACGAGCAGTACTTC
TRBJ2-7 | TRBV15 | TRBD1 | 14 | - | CATTRDRVTYEQYF | TGTGCCACCACCCGGGACAGGGTAACCTACGAGCAGTACTTC
TRBJ2-3 | TRBV5-1 | - | 16 | - | CASSGKTELSTDTQYF | TGCGCCAGCAGCGGTAAGACAGAGTTAAGCACAGATACGCAGTATTTT
TRBJ2-5 | TRBV29-1 | TRBD1 | 16 | - | CSVEEGKGARQETQYF | TGCAGCGTTGAAGAGGGGAAGGGGGCGAGGCAAGAGACCCAGTACTTC
TRBJ1-1 | TRBV18 | - | 15 | few | CASSLTGRGNTEAFF | TGTGCCAGCTCACTTACGGGGAGGGGTAACACTGAAGCTTTCTTT
TRBJ2-3 | TRBV28 | TRBD2 | 16 | - | CASSLGPSGPTDTQYF | TGTGCCAGCAGTTTAGGTCCTAGCGGGCCAACAGATACGCAGTATTTT
TRBJ2-2 | TRBV28 | - | 14 | - | CASSHGTLPGELFF | TGTGCCAGCAGCCACGGGACTCTTCCCGGGGAGCTGTTTTTT